These 25 T cell receptor beta chains share one sample of origin, sequenced in a study of T-cell reconstitution after alpha-beta-depleted transplantation in children. Unique molecular identifiers featured in how the TCRbeta library was prepared. TCRdb reanalysed the PCR reads using MiXCR and keeps one entry per CDR3 protein. Of a few hundred thousand distinct CDR3 sequences in the sample, roughly a quarter were seen once. The sequencing here drew on PBMCs, taken before TCRalphabeta/CD19-depleted stem cell transplant. The receptors come from a girl aged 2 to 10 with Fanconi anemia, due to receive a stem cell transplant.

This clonotype showed up many times. V is TRBV10-3 and J is TRBJ2-7, with D perhaps TRBD1 (5 bases). Germline V CDR1 and CDR2: ENHRY, SYGVKD. Trimming removed 4 bases from V and 2 bases from J, with 6 bases in between. This CDR3 is built from 12 residues. The CDR3 DNA follows: TGTGCCATCAGTGGGGGCACCTACGAGCAGTACTTC. This translates into CAISGGTYEQYF.

Ten or more counts support this clonotype. The chain employs TRBV29-1 and TRBJ2-5, with 8 bases lining up with TRBD2. The J segment lost 2 bases and the V segment lost 1 base, leaving 9 bases of the junction unmatched. Germline-derived CDR1 and CDR2 are SQVTM and ANQGSEA. The length of the CDR3 is 16 residues. The CDR3 DNA is TGCAGCGTTGAAGTAGGCGGGGGGCGCCTACAAGAGACCCAGTACTTC. As protein: CSVEVGGGRLQETQYF.

Only a few counts were recorded for this clonotype. This rearrangement joins TRBV29-1 to TRBJ2-1; D uncertain. CDR1 is SQVTM and CDR2 is ANQGSEA in the germline V gene. The V gene lost 0 bases and the J gene lost 7 bases, with 10 bases spanning the gap. CDR3 length: 13 residues. CDR3 in DNA: TGCAGCGTTGAAGATCTTAACCGAAATGAGCAGTTCTTC. As protein: CSVEDLNRNEQFF.

V gene TRBV12-3 or TRBV12-4 combines with J gene TRBJ2-5, with TRBD1 matching 9 bases. The CDR3 is made up of 12 amino acids. V shed 6 bases and J 4 bases; nucleotides not matched to a gene: 0. The DNA of the CDR3 is TGTGCCAGCAGGGACAGGGGAGAGACCCAGTACTTC. Its protein is CASRDRGETQYF.

This clonotype was picked up many times. The genes are TRBV27 and TRBJ2-7; 9 positions agree with TRBD2. V was clipped by 2 bases and J by 4 bases; unmatched bases: 6. This CDR3 is 15 amino acids long. The germline gives CDR1 MNHEY, CDR2 SMNVEV (reference sequence). For the CDR3, the DNA is TGTGCCAGCAGTTTAGCGGGAGGGGTGTTTTACGAGCAGTACTTC. Translating it yields CASSLAGGVFYEQYF.

This clonotype was seen repeatedly, ten times or more. The chain couples TRBV12-3 or TRBV12-4 to TRBJ1-2; possibly TRBD1 for D (5 bases). Trimming took 1 base from V and 8 from J, leaving 11 bases between them. CDR3 length equals 13 residues. As DNA, the CDR3 is TGTGCCAGCAGTTTAGGGACACAGTGGGGCTACACCTTC. Protein sequence: CASSLGTQWGYTF.

The table lists this clonotype with a few counts. The chain uses TRBV5-1 and TRBJ2-1, with 7 bases aligning to TRBD2. This CDR3 is 16 amino acids long. V gave up 2 bases and J gave up 8 bases; unmatched junction bases: 13. Germline CDR1 is SGHRS and CDR2 is YFSETQ. CDR3 bases: TGCGCCAGCAGCTTTACAGCGGGGAGGATCGTCCATGAGCAGTTCTTC. Its translation is CASSFTAGRIVHEQFF.

Ten or more counts support this clonotype. The genes are TRBV20-1 and TRBJ1-6, with D perhaps matching TRBD1 (6 bases). V shed 3 bases and J shed 7 bases, with 13 bases lying between them. Germline CDR1 reads DFQATT; CDR2 reads SNEGSKA (reference sequence). This CDR3 is built from 14 residues. The DNA for the CDR3 is TGCAGTGCTAGTCGACAGGCTAGAAATTCACCCCTCCACTTT. This sequence encodes CSASRQARNSPLHF.

This chain uses TRBV7-2 with TRBJ1-1, with D uncertain. Trimming pared 0 bases from V and 4 bases from J, leaving 12 bases between. The CDR3 runs 15 residues. The germline CDR1 and CDR2 sequences are SGHTA and FQGNSA. CDR3: CASSLARTYSTEAFF. The CDR3 DNA reads as TGTGCCAGCAGCTTAGCGAGAACCTATTCCACTGAAGCTTTCTTT.

This chain joins TRBV6-5 and TRBJ2-7; TRBD2 might be the D (6 bases). Trimming stripped 2 bases from V and 0 bases from J, with 11 bases between. CDR3 length equals 15 residues. The germline gives CDR1 MNHEY, CDR2 SVGAGI. The CDR3: CASSYTEGISYEQYF. CDR3 coding DNA: TGTGCCAGCAGTTACACGGAGGGGATCTCCTACGAGCAGTACTTC.

This clonotype was seen a handful of times. The V and J genes are TRBV5-1 and TRBJ1-6, with 7 bases matching TRBD1. V was pared by 4 bases and J by 7 bases, with 11 bases of the junction left unmatched. This CDR3 region has 16 residues. The V gene's germline CDR1 is SGHRS and CDR2 YFSETQ. The CDR3, as DNA: TGCGCCAGCAGCCCGACAGGGTTAGGATGGAATTCACCCCTCCACTTT. This gives the protein CASSPTGLGWNSPLHF.

This clonotype was detected many times. V usage is TRBV12-3 or TRBV12-4 and J usage is TRBJ2-7; 7 positions match TRBD2. J was trimmed by 4 bases and V by 0 bases; bases with no gene match: 18. This CDR3 contains 19 residues. The CDR3 reads CASSLALLTLAGALYEQYF. The DNA of the CDR3 is TGTGCCAGCAGTTTAGCCCTACTAACTCTCGCGGGAGCTCTTTACGAGCAGTACTTC.

In its sample, this clonotype was seen many times. The genes are TRBV7-2 and TRBJ2-5, with a weak D call TRBD2 (6 bases). Trimming cost V 1 base and J 7 bases, with 13 bases left between them. Germline values: CDR1 SGHTA, CDR2 FQGNSA. The CDR3 is 14 residues long. The CDR3 spells CASSLEWDFATQYF. DNA for the CDR3: TGTGCCAGCAGCTTAGAATGGGACTTCGCGACCCAGTACTTC.

In its sample, this clonotype was seen many times. The V call is TRBV10-2, the J call TRBJ2-1; 11 positions match TRBD2. After removal of 6 bases from V and 4 bases from J, the junction contained 5 bases not matched to a gene. This CDR3 is built from 15 residues. Germline assignment: CDR1 WSHSY and CDR2 SAAADI. CDR3 nucleotides: TGCGCCAGCAGAGTAGCGGGAGGGACGTACAATGAGCAGTTCTTC. It codes for CASRVAGGTYNEQFF.

In DNA, the CDR3 is TGCAGCGTTACCAGCTCCTACAATGAGCAGTTCTTC. It encodes CSVTSSYNEQFF. The chain links TRBV29-1 to TRBJ2-1; D is unclear. The CDR3 length is 12 residues. Trimming stripped 5 bases from V and 0 bases from J, with 5 bases between. The germline V gene encodes CDR1 SQVTM and CDR2 ANQGSEA.

The V and J genes are TRBV5-1 and TRBJ2-2; 14 bases line up with TRBD2. The CDR3 length is 14 residues. J was trimmed by 7 bases and V by 9 bases; bases with no gene match: 5. Per germline, CDR1 SGHRS and CDR2 YFSETQ. The CDR3 here is CATGTSGSIGELFF. The CDR3 coding sequence is TGCGCCACCGGGACTAGCGGGAGTATCGGGGAGCTGTTTTTT.

The chain uses TRBV2 and TRBJ1-2; 8 positions agree with TRBD1. Looked up from germline, CDR1 is SNHLY and CDR2 is FYNNEI. The CDR3 loop spans 13 amino acids. V shed 6 bases and J 3 bases; nucleotides not matched to a gene: 3. CDR3 in amino acids: CASRQGVDYGYTF. The CDR3 nucleotides are TGTGCCAGCAGACAGGGGGTGGACTATGGCTACACCTTC.

At least ten counts were recorded for this clonotype. The chain combines TRBV12-3 or TRBV12-4 with TRBJ1-1; 7 nucleotides agree with TRBD1. V lost 6 bases and J lost 0; bases outside the gene matches: 4. The CDR3 extends over 14 amino acids. The CDR3 DNA sequence: TGTGCCAGCAGGACACAGGGGCTGAACACTGAAGCTTTCTTT. Amino acid sequence: CASRTQGLNTEAFF.

This clonotype has a count of ten or more. The J gene is TRBJ1-1, the V gene TRBV20-1; D possibly corresponds to TRBD1 (6 bases). The CDR3 is made up of 14 amino acids. CDR1 DFQATT and CDR2 SNEGSKA come from the germline V gene (reference sequence). The V end lost 4 bases, the J end lost 7 bases, and 19 bases lay between the germline ends. This CDR3 reads CSATPGQFFIEAFF. The CDR3 bases are TGCAGTGCTACCCCTGGACAGTTCTTCATTGAAGCTTTCTTT.

This clonotype was observed many times. V gene TRBV15 combines with J gene TRBJ1-6, with 7 positions matching TRBD1. Trimming took 0 bases from V and 7 from J; bases not matched to a gene: 3. This CDR3 is built from 15 residues. From germline, CDR1 is LNHNV and CDR2 YYDKDF (reference sequence). The CDR3 DNA follows: TGTGCCACCAGCAGAGAGACAGGGAGAAATTCACCCCTCCACTTT. The encoded protein is CATSRETGRNSPLHF.

At least ten counts were recorded for this clonotype. The chain recombines TRBV29-1 with TRBJ2-7; D remains ambiguous. Per germline, CDR1 SQVTM and CDR2 ANQGSEA. This CDR3 region has 12 residues. Trimming removed 4 bases at V and 3 bases at J, with 10 bases between. CDR3 loop: CSVAIVDYEQYF. In DNA, the CDR3 is TGCAGCGTTGCGATTGTTGACTACGAGCAGTACTTC.

V is TRBV12-2 and J is TRBJ1-4; whether TRBD1, the table's D call, matches the DNA was not checked. TRBV12-2 is recorded as a pseudogene. The CDR3 consists of 14 residues. CDR3 in amino acids: CASLQTGPNEKLFF. CDR3 nucleotide sequence: TGTGCAAGTCTCCAGACAGGGCCTAATGAAAAACTGTTTTTT.

V is TRBV5-1 and J is TRBJ2-1; D gene unclear. The V gene lost 0 bases and the J gene lost 4 bases, with 5 bases spanning the gap. The CDR3 contains 13 residues. CDR1 is SGHRS, CDR2 YFSETQ, per germline. This CDR3 is CASSLAQYNEQFF. The CDR3, as DNA: TGCGCCAGCAGCTTGGCCCAGTACAATGAGCAGTTCTTC.

This clonotype appeared many times. V gene TRBV7-2 combines with J gene TRBJ2-1; no definite D call. V was clipped by 0 bases and J by 5 bases, with 5 bases between them. CDR3 length: 13 residues. In germline, CDR1 is SGHTA, CDR2 FQGNSA. CDR3 sequence reads: CASSLARHNEQFF. CDR3 DNA sequence: TGTGCCAGCAGCTTAGCGCGCCACAATGAGCAGTTCTTC.

Worth noting for this clonotype: The junction departs from the called germline gene at one end, perhaps through a read error. The chain carries TRBV20-1 and TRBJ2-7; 10 bases match TRBD1. The V gene's germline CDR1 is DFQATT and CDR2 SNEGSKA (reference sequence). This CDR3 contains 14 residues. The CDR3 loop reads CSAGEGTGVKEQYF. In nucleotides, the CDR3 is TGCAGTGCTGGAGAAGGGACAGGGGTGAAAGAGCAGTACTTC.